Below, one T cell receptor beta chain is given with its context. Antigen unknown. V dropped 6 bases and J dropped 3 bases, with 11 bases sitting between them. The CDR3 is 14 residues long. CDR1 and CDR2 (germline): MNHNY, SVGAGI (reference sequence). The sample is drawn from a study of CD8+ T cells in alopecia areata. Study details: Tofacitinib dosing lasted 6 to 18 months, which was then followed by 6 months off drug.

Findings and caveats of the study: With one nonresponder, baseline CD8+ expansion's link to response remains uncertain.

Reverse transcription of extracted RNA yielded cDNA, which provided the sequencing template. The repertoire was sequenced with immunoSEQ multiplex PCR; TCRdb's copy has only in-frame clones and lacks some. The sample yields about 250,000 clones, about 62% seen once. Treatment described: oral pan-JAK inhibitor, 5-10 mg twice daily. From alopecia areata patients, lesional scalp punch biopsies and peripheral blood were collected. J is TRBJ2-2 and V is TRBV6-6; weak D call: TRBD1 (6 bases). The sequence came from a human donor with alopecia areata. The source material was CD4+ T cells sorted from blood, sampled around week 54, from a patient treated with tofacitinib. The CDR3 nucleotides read TGTGCCAGCAGAGGGCCAGGGGACACCGGGGAGCTGTTTTTT. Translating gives CASRGPGDTGELFF.